A single sample is the source of the 26 T cell receptor beta chains below, sequenced in a study of shared clonotypes between healthy human individuals. Measured with immunoSEQ multiplex PCR; TCRdb has only the in-frame clones, and not every one. Among millions of clones listed, around 94% were seen once. Sequencing input: naive CD4+ T cells sorted from blood. Noted subset: CD45RA+ positively selected. The receptors derive from a man between 18 and 29 years old in good health.

This clone was seen once. The chain uses TRBV5-4 and TRBJ2-1; 8 bases are shared with TRBD1. CDR3 length: 14 residues. CDR1 SGHNT and CDR2 YYREEE come from the germline V gene (reference sequence). With 2 bases clipped from V and 7 bases from J, the junction kept 5 bases outside the gene matches. CDR3 region: CASSFSRDRNEQFF. DNA for the CDR3: TGTGCCAGCAGCTTTTCCCGGGACAGGAATGAGCAGTTCTTC.

The chain is built from TRBV7-8 and TRBJ1-5; D not certain. The V gene's germline CDR1 is SGHVS and CDR2 FQNEAQ. CDR3 length equals 14 residues. V was shortened by 2 bases and J by 7 bases, with 12 bases between the two germline ends. CDR3 in DNA: TGTGCCAGCAGCTTAATGGTAGGCACGCAGCCCCAGCATTTT. Protein product: CASSLMVGTQPQHF.

The V and J genes are TRBV30 and TRBJ2-2; 13 bases map to TRBD2. CDR1 is GTSNPN and CDR2 is SVGIG in the germline V gene (reference sequence). After removal of 3 bases from V and 4 bases from J, the junction contained 8 bases not matched to a gene. The CDR3 consists of 17 residues. The CDR3 DNA reads TGTGCCTGGAGGGGACTAGCGGGGCCTTCTATCACCGGGGAGCTGTTTTTT. As protein: CAWRGLAGPSITGELFF.

V is TRBV11-2 and J is TRBJ2-3; no clear D. Germline V gene sequence: CDR1 SGHAT, CDR2 FQNNGV. The V end lost 3 bases, the J end lost 4 bases, and 20 bases lay between the germline ends. This CDR3 spans 17 amino acids. The CDR3 DNA is TGTGCCAGCAGCTTTTCGGGTGGTCTAGTTTTCGCAGATACGCAGTATTTT. Its protein product is CASSFSGGLVFADTQYF.

Details on this clone: Additional DNA sequences in this sample encode the identical CDR3. The chain carries TRBV7-2 and TRBJ1-1; tentative D call: TRBD1 (5 bases). The germline CDR1 and CDR2 sequences are SGHTA and FQGNSA. V was cut by 3 bases and J by 1 base, with 6 bases left in between. This CDR3 comprises 13 residues. The CDR3: CASSFQGNTEAFF. The CDR3 DNA reads TGTGCCAGCAGCTTTCAGGGGAACACTGAAGCTTTCTTT.

This clone is a singleton in its sample. V usage is TRBV19 and J usage is TRBJ1-4; 8 positions agree with TRBD1. After removal of 6 bases from V and 8 bases from J, the junction contained 11 bases not matched to a gene. The CDR3 extends over 15 amino acids. Germline-derived CDR1 and CDR2 are LNHDA and SQIVND (reference sequence). The DNA for the CDR3 is TGTGCCAGTAGGTCTGGGGGACAGGAGGCCGAAAAACTGTTTTTT. It translates to CASRSGGQEAEKLFF.

The chain uses TRBV29-1 and TRBJ2-3; no clear D gene. V was pared by 4 bases and J by 0 bases, with 11 bases between. The CDR3 has 14 residues. Per the germline V gene, CDR1 is SQVTM and CDR2 is ANQGSEA. CDR3 sequence (DNA): TGCAGCGTTGCGGGTGTCGGAAGCACAGATACGCAGTATTTT. This sequence encodes CSVAGVGSTDTQYF.

The gene calls are TRBV5-3 and TRBJ2-7; D uncertain. TRBV5-3 is filed as an ORF, its function uncertain. V lost 4 bases and J 6 bases, leaving 20 bases between the germline ends. This CDR3 contains 15 residues. The CDR3 is CARSMTRPGLGEQYF. The CDR3 DNA is TGTGCCAGAAGCATGACAAGGCCCGGTTTGGGCGAGCAGTACTTC.

This chain uses TRBV9 with TRBJ1-3; D gene ambiguous. The V end lost 4 bases, the J end lost 0 bases, and 11 bases lay between the germline ends. Per germline, CDR1 SGDLS and CDR2 YYNGEE. This CDR3 comprises 15 residues. CDR3 region: CASSFGRVSGNTIYF. CDR3 nucleotide sequence: TGTGCCAGCAGCTTTGGAAGGGTCTCTGGAAACACCATATATTTT.

The chain employs TRBV23-1 and TRBJ2-7, with TRBD1 matching 9 bases. TRBV23-1 is noted as an ORF with a role that remains uncertain. The CDR3 totals 20 residues. Trimming at V came to 4 bases and at J to 3 bases, leaving 22 bases not matched to a gene. CDR3 in DNA: TGCGCCAGCAGTCCCTACCGGGGAGGGGACAGGGCGAAGCGAGGCTACGAGCAGTACTTC. It codes for CASSPYRGGDRAKRGYEQYF.

The chain couples TRBV28 to TRBJ2-6, with 8 positions matching TRBD2. This CDR3 is built from 15 residues. Germline V gives CDR1 MDHEN, CDR2 SYDVKM. The trim removed 8 bases at V and 2 bases at J, leaving 5 bases unmatched. The CDR3 is CASGPGGAGANVLTF. CDR3 DNA: TGTGCCAGCGGCCCCGGGGGGGCTGGGGCCAACGTCCTGACTTTC.

This clone turned up a few times. This same CDR3 is encoded by further DNA sequences in the sample. The CDR3 coding sequence is TGCGCCAGCAGCTTGAGGTCGGGCACCGGGGAGCTGTTTTTT. This encodes CASSLRSGTGELFF. The chain is built from TRBV5-1 and TRBJ2-2; no clear D. The germline V gene encodes CDR1 SGHRS and CDR2 YFSETQ. Trimming took off 1 base at V and 4 bases at J, with 8 bases between the two ends. The CDR3 spans 14 residues.

The chain combines TRBV5-4 with TRBJ1-1; D is uncertain. Trimming left V 3 bases short and J 8 bases short, with 11 bases between. This CDR3 has 12 amino acids. Germline loops: CDR1 SGHNT, CDR2 YYREEE (reference sequence). CDR3: CASSSVNREAFF. CDR3 nucleotides: TGTGCCAGCAGCTCCGTCAATAGGGAAGCTTTCTTT.

The chain couples TRBV9 to TRBJ2-2, with 7 nucleotides matching TRBD2. V trimming: 2 bases; J trimming: 4 bases; junction bases outside the gene matches: 14. CDR3 length: 18 amino acids. CDR1 is SGDLS, CDR2 YYNGEE, per germline. CDR3 coding DNA: TGTGCCAGCAGCGTCACCATCGGGGGGAGGGAAGGCACCGGGGAGCTGTTTTTT. The encoded protein is CASSVTIGGREGTGELFF.

The genes are TRBV19 and TRBJ2-2; TRBD2 aligns across 9 bases. The V gene end was trimmed by 7 bases and the J gene end by 6 bases; junction bases not matched to a gene: 12. Germline V CDR1 and CDR2: LNHDA, SQIVND (reference sequence). The CDR3 runs to 16 residues. Written as DNA, the CDR3 is TGTGCCAGTACCCTCGGGGGTAGCGGGAGCGCCGGGGAGCTGTTTTTT. As protein: CASTLGGSGSAGELFF. Filled out from reference TRBV19 and TRBJ2-2, the complete variable domain reads DGGITQSPKYLFRKEGQNVTLSCEQNLNHDAMYWYRQDPGQGLRLIYYSQIVNDFQKGDIAEGYSVSREKKESFPLTVTSAQKNPTAFYLCASTLGGSGSAGELFFGEGSRLTVL.

Comment on this clone: The sample contains more than one DNA sequence encoding this CDR3. The chain has TRBV6-5 and TRBJ1-3; perhaps TRBD1 as D (5 bases). V lost 6 bases, J lost 0 bases, and 12 bases lay in between. Germline V gene lookup returns CDR1 MNHEY and CDR2 SVGAGI. CDR3 size: 15 residues. The CDR3 region has the DNA TGTGCCAGCAGGACGACAGCATCCTCTGGAAACACCATATATTTT. This sequence encodes CASRTTASSGNTIYF.

This clone has just one count. The chain couples TRBV11-2 to TRBJ2-7, with TRBD2 as a possible D gene (6 bases). The CDR3 length is 13 residues. V was shortened by 6 bases and J by 3 bases, with 12 bases between the two germline ends. Germline V gives CDR1 SGHAT, CDR2 FQNNGV. Here the CDR3 reads CASRRTGVYEQYF. The CDR3 DNA reads TGTGCCAGCAGACGAACGGGGGTCTACGAGCAGTACTTC.

The J gene is TRBJ1-6, the V gene TRBV15, with unresolved D. V was shortened by 0 bases and J by 10 bases, with 10 bases between the two germline ends. CDR1 is LNHNV and CDR2 is YYDKDF in the germline V gene (reference sequence). The CDR3 totals 14 residues. In DNA, the CDR3 is TGTGCCACCAGCAGAGATTCCGGCGAGTCACCCCTCCACTTT. Protein: CATSRDSGESPLHF.

The rearrangement joins TRBV10-1 to TRBJ1-3; no clear D gene. Per germline, CDR1 WNHNN and CDR2 SYGVQD (reference sequence). V was cut by 3 bases and J by 0 bases, with 9 bases left in between. The CDR3 runs to 15 residues. CDR3 amino acids: CASSDPYYSGNTIYF. Written as DNA, the CDR3 is TGCGCCAGCAGTGATCCGTACTACTCTGGAAACACCATATATTTT.

The chain links TRBV7-2 to TRBJ2-5; 7 nucleotides match TRBD1. The CDR3 is 15 amino acids. Trimming removed 3 bases from V and 9 bases from J; junction bases left unmatched: 13. CDR1 and CDR2 (germline): SGHTA, FQGNSA. The CDR3 nucleotides read TGTGCCAGCAGCTTCCCGGACAGGAATCCCCAGGCCCAGTACTTC. This sequence encodes CASSFPDRNPQAQYF.

The gene calls are TRBV30 and TRBJ2-7; D possibly corresponds to TRBD2 (5 bases). Germline CDR1 GTSNPN, CDR2 SVGIG (reference sequence). This CDR3 comprises 13 residues. V was pared by 3 bases and J by 9 bases, with 18 bases between. CDR3 nucleotides: TGTGCCTGGAGCCGGGCCCAGGTGGAGGTGCAGTACTTC. Translation gives CAWSRAQVEVQYF.

CDR3 bases: TGTGCCAGCAGCTTGACAGGGGCCACGGGGCCCCAGCATTTT. Its protein product is CASSLTGATGPQHF. The chain uses TRBV5-5 and TRBJ1-5; 7 bases agree with TRBD1. CDR1 and CDR2 from the germline V gene are SGHKS and YYEKEE (reference sequence). The ends lost 1 base at V and 9 bases at J; junction bases unmatched: 7. This CDR3 spans 14 amino acids.

Written as DNA, the CDR3 is TGTGCCAGCAGCATCCTGACAGTCGAAAAACTGTTTTTT. Translating gives CASSILTVEKLFF. The rearrangement uses TRBV5-5 and TRBJ1-4; TRBD1 might be the D (5 bases). Trimming shortened V by 4 bases and J by 8 bases, and 12 bases separated the two germline ends. Germline V lookup: CDR1 SGHKS, CDR2 YYEKEE (reference sequence). The length of the CDR3 is 13 residues.

The rearrangement joins TRBV27 to TRBJ2-2, with TRBD1 matching over 11 bases. The germline V gene encodes CDR1 MNHEY and CDR2 SMNVEV (reference sequence). Trimming removed 0 bases from V and 1 base from J; junction bases left unmatched: 1. The CDR3 is made up of 17 amino acids. CDR3 amino acids: CASSLSGTGGNTGELFF. In nucleotides, the CDR3 is TGTGCCAGCAGTTTATCGGGGACAGGGGGGAACACCGGGGAGCTGTTTTTT.

The V and J genes are TRBV6-5 and TRBJ1-2; unclear D gene. The V end lost 0 bases, the J end lost 8 bases, and 10 bases lay between the germline ends. The CDR3 runs to 13 residues. Germline lookup yields CDR1 MNHEY and CDR2 SVGAGI. The CDR3 sequence: CASSYSGRRGYTF. As DNA, the CDR3 is TGTGCCAGCAGTTACTCGGGGAGACGGGGCTACACCTTC.

The chain has TRBV7-2 and TRBJ2-7, with TRBD2 as a possible D gene (6 bases). Germline assignment: CDR1 SGHTA and CDR2 FQGNSA. Trimming cost V 0 bases and J 0 bases, with 9 bases left between them. This CDR3 is built from 15 residues. CDR3 nucleotide sequence: TGTGCCAGCAGCTTAGCCGGGACTTTCTCCTACGAGCAGTACTTC. Amino acid sequence: CASSLAGTFSYEQYF. The whole variable domain, remainder taken from reference TRBV7-2 and TRBJ2-7, is GAGVSQSPSNKVTEKGKDVELRCDPISGHTALYWYRQSLGQGLEFLIYFQGNSAPDKSGLPSDRFSAERTGGSVSTLTIQRTQQEDSAVYLCASSLAGTFSYEQYFGPGTRLTVT.